This is a list of T cell receptor beta chains from one sample in a study of blood T cells in healthy people across ages. TCRdb reprocessed the 5' RACE reads with MiXCR, giving one entry per CDR3 protein. The repertoire consists of fewer than 900,000 distinct CDR3 sequences, with about 36% occurring once and the leading ten covering 10% to 15%. Sequenced: blood. Source of these receptors: a man aged 18 to 30 in good health. CDR3s leave out the opening cysteine and the closing phenylalanine or tryptophan. Fields, in order: V gene, clone size, CDR3 protein. Size is omitted from some rows. Given values are once, few, many or a class for expanded clones.

V: TRBV20-1
size: NA
CDR3: SAMGLAGGRTYEQY

V: TRBV7-9
size: NA
CDR3: ASNRPERENSYNEQF

V: TRBV4-1
size: NA
CDR3: ASSQRVSGNEQY

V: TRBV7-9
size: few
CDR3: ASSSPLSPLH

V: TRBV27
size: few
CDR3: ASSPGQGDYYEQY

V: TRBV13
size: few
CDR3: ASGFTGGDTEAF

V: TRBV5-1
size: NA
CDR3: ASSLGLGLEGEQF

V: TRBV11-2
size: few
CDR3: ASSLESSAGADTQY

V: TRBV11-1
size: NA
CDR3: ASSLVAGTSGYNEQF

V: TRBV25-1
size: NA
CDR3: ASSESLNQPQH

V: TRBV11-3
size: NA
CDR3: ASSLGLRTGVTDTQY

V: TRBV12-3/TRBV12-4
size: NA
CDR3: ASSPYRDRGVKPQH

V: TRBV7-3
size: many
CDR3: ASSPGLVAGTDTQY

V: TRBV6-6
size: few
CDR3: ASGPGRVINEQY

V: TRBV5-1
size: many
CDR3: ASSLRSGQSSYNEQF

V: TRBV27
size: NA
CDR3: ASSSTPTGSGYEQY

V: TRBV3-1
size: few
CDR3: ASSHTYGGRNTEAF

V: TRBV19
size: NA
CDR3: ASSGGQSSYNEQY

V: TRBV20-1
size: few
CDR3: SALPSGWEWGTKTQY

V: TRBV6-2/TRBV6-3
size: few
CDR3: ASSGTGTNYGYT

V: TRBV20-1
size: NA
CDR3: SASGGFETQF

V: TRBV28
size: many
CDR3: ASSFRQGIQY

V: TRBV27
size: NA
CDR3: ASGETGQGRSPLH

V: TRBV5-1
size: NA
CDR3: ASSPKGYEAF

V: TRBV7-6
size: NA
CDR3: ASSPEDRVIYNSPLH

V: TRBV4-1
size: NA
CDR3: ASSTTGNHGYT

V: TRBV7-9
size: few
CDR3: ASSPGTSGGPSYNEQF

V: TRBV7-7
size: NA
CDR3: ASSPSTVLATQF

V: TRBV27
size: NA
CDR3: ASSKKRVEAYEQY

V: TRBV7-2
size: few
CDR3: ASSYFRAGDLAKNIQY

V: TRBV2
size: NA
CDR3: ASSVGGGNNEQY

V: TRBV12-3/TRBV12-4
size: NA
CDR3: ASSFTGTVQLY

V: TRBV25-1
size: few
CDR3: ASRSFRREETQY

V: TRBV2
size: NA
CDR3: ASSESRDVNEQY

V: TRBV5-4
size: NA
CDR3: ASSVADQGTQY

V: TRBV20-1
size: many
CDR3: SARREGQETQY

V: TRBV27
size: NA
CDR3: ASSLSAGVIDTQY

V: TRBV4-3
size: many
CDR3: ASSQDEQGLSYNEQF

V: TRBV7-2
size: NA
CDR3: ASSLAARLEQF

V: TRBV7-9
size: few
CDR3: ASSSVSLGEQY

V: TRBV5-1
size: NA
CDR3: ASSPERGNQIFPQETQY

V: TRBV2
size: NA
CDR3: ATRLADYQETQF

V: TRBV2
size: many
CDR3: ASSEVSTGDEQY

V: TRBV10-3
size: NA
CDR3: AISAVSNQPQH

V: TRBV27
size: NA
CDR3: ASSLSGSQGTEAF

V: TRBV19
size: few
CDR3: ASSIQVLNEKLF

V: TRBV20-1
size: NA
CDR3: SAREGTSTDTQY

V: TRBV7-8
size: few
CDR3: ASSLGQVGDNEQF

V: TRBV28
size: NA
CDR3: ASSGTAGGPYTQY

V: TRBV7-9
size: NA
CDR3: ASSLDRLPGYT

V: TRBV18
size: NA
CDR3: ASSTGGYPETQY

V: TRBV12-3/TRBV12-4
size: once
CDR3: ASSRTTPGPDTQY

V: TRBV12-3/TRBV12-4
size: few
CDR3: ASSLAGAQSYGYT

V: TRBV7-2
size: few
CDR3: ASSASGVEETQY

V: TRBV4-2
size: NA
CDR3: ASSRSGQGEAF

V: TRBV11-1
size: NA
CDR3: ASSFGEGNTGELF

V: TRBV20-1
size: NA
CDR3: SARDRGVGELF

V: TRBV5-1
size: NA
CDR3: AGSPSNRADGPNEQF

V: TRBV10-3
size: many
CDR3: ASRSDRGDRGSYEQY

V: TRBV5-1
size: few
CDR3: ASASGLYEQY